The rows below give T cell receptor beta chains drawn from one sample of a study of long-term antiretroviral therapy in people with HIV. Profiling relied on immunoSEQ multiplex PCR, and the TCRdb table lists in-frame clones only, not all of them. Among roughly 42,000 clones, 85% were seen once, and the ten largest hold over 5.5%. The material sequenced was unsorted PBMCs, taken 3.1 years after starting antiretroviral therapy. Receptors were obtained from a woman aged 45-59 years with HIV. Each CDR3 is given with its conserved first and last residue. A D gene is named only where the DNA matches it firmly. Size values are once, few and many counts, or a class for expanded clones, and some rows have none.

D | J | length | V | size | CDR3 | DNA
- | TRBJ2-4 | 14 | TRBV11-1 | - | CASSFGGTKNIQYF | TGTGCCAGCAGCTTCGGAGGGACCAAAAACATTCAGTACTTC
TRBD1 | TRBJ2-7 | 15 | TRBV4-3 | - | CASSQEGTGFHEQYF | TGCGCCAGCAGCCAAGAGGGGACAGGGTTCCACGAGCAGTACTTC
- | TRBJ2-7 | 13 | TRBV28 | - | CASRRAPTYEQYF | TGTGCCAGCAGAAGGGCGCCGACCTACGAGCAGTACTTC
- | TRBJ1-1 | 15 | TRBV4-1 | few | CASSPVIGGSTEAFF | TGCGCCAGCAGCCCCGTTATAGGGGGAAGTACTGAAGCTTTCTTT
TRBD1 | TRBJ1-1 | 14 | TRBV9 | - | CASSFRGQNTEAFF | TGTGCCAGCAGTTTCAGGGGGCAGAACACTGAAGCTTTCTTT
- | TRBJ1-2 | 14 | TRBV29-1 | - | CSVERWTTNYGYTF | TGCAGCGTTGAAAGGTGGACAACTAACTATGGCTACACCTTC
TRBD1 | TRBJ2-5 | 15 | TRBV6-1 | - | CASNRGTGGLETQYF | TGTGCCAGCAACCGAGGGACAGGGGGTTTGGAGACCCAGTACTTC
- | TRBJ1-1 | 15 | TRBV5-1 | once | CASSLGTADYTEAFF | TGCGCCAGCAGCTTGGGGACAGCTGATTACACTGAAGCTTTCTTT
- | TRBJ2-5 | 14 | TRBV19 | - | CASSVDSLGETQYF | TGTGCCAGTAGTGTCGACTCTCTGGGGGAGACCCAGTACTTC
TRBD1 | TRBJ1-5 | 14 | TRBV30 | - | CAWSVETGGQPQHF | TGTGCCTGGAGTGTGGAGACAGGGGGTCAGCCCCAGCATTTT
- | TRBJ2-2 | 16 | TRBV11-3 | - | CASSPGHALATGELFF | TGTGCCAGCAGCCCCGGTCATGCCTTGGCCACCGGGGAGCTGTTTTTT
- | TRBJ2-7 | 16 | TRBV7-6 | - | CASITPLAGTPYEQYF | TGTGCCAGCATCACCCCCCTCGCGGGGACCCCCTACGAGCAGTACTTC
TRBD1 | TRBJ1-2 | 13 | TRBV29-1 | - | CSVEGQGGYGYTF | TGCAGCGTTGAAGGACAGGGCGGCTATGGCTACACCTTC
- | TRBJ2-1 | 13 | TRBV10-3 | few | CAIQSGIYNEQFF | TGTGCCATCCAGAGTGGGATATACAATGAGCAGTTCTTC
- | TRBJ2-7 | 12 | TRBV29-1 | - | CSVVRGGVEQYF | TGCAGCGTGGTGAGGGGAGGAGTCGAGCAGTACTTC
- | TRBJ1-2 | 14 | TRBV19 | once | CASSIREKNYGYTF | TGTGCCAGTAGTATTCGGGAAAAGAACTATGGCTACACCTTC
- | TRBJ2-1 | 13 | TRBV13 | - | CASSWRVPNEQFF | TGTGCCAGCAGCTGGCGGGTCCCCAATGAGCAGTTCTTC
- | TRBJ2-1 | 16 | TRBV7-9 | - | CASRFTTLRVDNEQFF | TGTGCCAGCAGGTTTACCACCCTTCGGGTCGACAATGAGCAGTTCTTC
TRBD2 | TRBJ2-4 | 19 | TRBV4-1 | once | CASSQGLAGGRAAKNIQYF | TGCGCCAGCAGCCAAGGCCTAGCGGGGGGGAGAGCGGCCAAAAACATTCAGTACTTC
- | TRBJ1-5 | 15 | TRBV11-2 | once | CASSLGGGFNQPQHF | TGTGCCAGCAGCTTAGGGGGGGGGTTCAATCAGCCCCAGCATTTT
- | TRBJ1-2 | 13 | TRBV5-1 | - | CASSTEGSYGYTF | TGCGCCAGCAGCACGGAGGGGAGCTATGGCTACACCTTC
TRBD1 | TRBJ1-1 | 15 | TRBV5-4 | - | CASSLRGQASTEAFF | TGTGCCAGCAGCTTGCGCGGACAGGCCTCCACTGAAGCTTTCTTT
TRBD1 | TRBJ1-3 | 17 | TRBV7-6 | - | CASSLAGQGAAGNTIYF | TGTGCCAGCAGCTTAGCCGGACAGGGGGCGGCGGGAAACACCATATATTTT
TRBD1 | TRBJ2-5 | 15 | TRBV30 | - | CALSPGTGAVETQYF | TGTGCCCTCTCCCCCGGGACAGGGGCTGTGGAGACCCAGTACTTC
TRBD1 | TRBJ1-1 | 16 | TRBV5-6 | - | CASSPDRGAKNTEAFF | TGTGCCAGCAGCCCGGACAGGGGCGCTAAGAACACTGAAGCTTTCTTT
TRBD1 | TRBJ1-5 | 16 | TRBV5-5 | - | CASSLGDRGLNQPQHF | TGTGCCAGCAGCTTGGGGGACAGGGGGCTCAATCAGCCCCAGCATTTT
TRBD2 | TRBJ2-1 | 14 | TRBV11-3 | - | CASSFGGGADEQFF | TGTGCCAGCAGCTTTGGCGGGGGGGCAGATGAGCAGTTCTTC
- | TRBJ1-1 | 13 | TRBV29-1 | - | CSVERQWNTEAFF | TGCAGCGTTGAAAGGCAGTGGAACACTGAAGCTTTCTTT
- | TRBJ2-5 | 16 | TRBV15 | - | CATSARPGRSQETQYF | TGTGCCACCAGCGCCCGTCCTGGACGGTCCCAAGAGACCCAGTACTTC
- | TRBJ1-2 | 13 | TRBV29-1 | - | CSVEGGPGYGYTF | TGCAGCGTTGAAGGGGGGCCGGGCTATGGCTACACCTTC
- | TRBJ1-1 | 14 | TRBV11-2 | - | CASSLGGVETEAFF | TGTGCCAGCAGCTTAGGTGGGGTTGAGACTGAAGCTTTCTTT
- | TRBJ2-2 | 19 | TRBV5-1 | - | CASSLDPPGQSRNTGELFF | TGCGCCAGCAGCTTGGACCCGCCCGGACAGTCTCGGAACACCGGGGAGCTGTTTTTT
- | TRBJ2-3 | 14 | TRBV9 | - | CASSVVSLSDTQCF | TGTGCCAGCAGCGTAGTCTCATTATCAGATACGCAGTGTTTT
TRBD1 | TRBJ1-1 | 14 | TRBV7-9 | - | CASSFATGTTEAFF | TGTGCCAGCAGCTTTGCGACAGGGACCACTGAAGCTTTCTTT
- | TRBJ2-7 | 15 | TRBV7-9 | - | CASSFGGLSSYEQYF | TGTGCCAGCAGCTTCGGCGGACTGAGCTCCTACGAGCAGTACTTC
- | TRBJ2-7 | 13 | TRBV7-9 | - | CASSAELSYEQYF | TGTGCCAGCAGCGCAGAGCTGAGCTACGAGCAGTACTTC
TRBD2 | TRBJ2-1 | 14 | TRBV18 | - | CASSPGLAGGLQFF | TGTGCCAGCTCACCCGGACTAGCGGGGGGATTGCAGTTCTTC
- | TRBJ1-2 | 11 | TRBV4-1 | - | CASSQGNGYTF | TGCGCCAGCAGCCAAGGCAATGGCTACACCTTC
- | TRBJ2-2 | 14 | TRBV5-6 | - | CASSFYDGTGELFF | TGTGCCAGCAGCTTTTATGACGGCACCGGGGAGCTGTTTTTT
- | TRBJ1-5 | 13 | TRBV5-6 | few | CASSYNIGPPQHF | TGTGCCAGCAGCTATAATATCGGTCCGCCCCAGCATTTT
- | TRBJ2-5 | 16 | TRBV11-2 | - | CASSVGPAGAQETQYF | TGTGCCAGCAGCGTTGGGCCTGCGGGGGCCCAAGAGACCCAGTACTTC
TRBD1 | TRBJ2-7 | 14 | TRBV7-9 | - | CASSRRDRVYEQYF | TGTGCCAGCAGTCGCCGGGACAGGGTATACGAGCAGTACTTC
- | TRBJ2-3 | 15 | TRBV5-1 | - | CASSLTGGGTDTQYF | TGCGCCAGCAGCCTAACCGGGGGCGGCACAGATACGCAGTATTTT
- | TRBJ2-3 | 16 | TRBV7-3 | medium-sized | CASSLRRAASTDTQYF | TGTGCCAGCAGCTTAAGGCGCGCGGCTAGCACAGATACGCAGTATTTT
- | TRBJ1-4 | 13 | TRBV7-3 | - | CASSQGSGEKLFF | TGTGCCAGCAGCCAGGGGTCGGGGGAAAAACTGTTTTTT
- | TRBJ2-5 | 14 | TRBV7-9 | - | CASSSPGPQETQYF | TGTGCCAGCAGTTCCCCGGGTCCCCAAGAGACCCAGTACTTC
- | TRBJ2-3 | 13 | TRBV19 | - | CASSMLRGDTQYF | TGTGCCAGTAGTATGCTTAGGGGAGATACGCAGTATTTT
- | TRBJ1-6 | 14 | TRBV9 | - | CASSVSGAGSPLHF | TGTGCCAGCAGCGTATCAGGGGCCGGGTCACCCCTCCACTTT
TRBD1 | TRBJ2-7 | 13 | TRBV5-4 | - | CASSYGQGYEQYF | TGTGCCAGCAGCTACGGACAGGGCTACGAGCAGTACTTC
TRBD1 | TRBJ1-5 | 14 | TRBV19 | - | CASQDRYSNQPQHF | TGTGCCAGCCAGGACAGGTATAGCAATCAGCCCCAGCATTTT
- | TRBJ1-2 | 12 | TRBV30 | - | CAWRGGADGYTF | TGTGCCTGGAGGGGGGGGGCGGATGGCTACACCTTC
TRBD1 | TRBJ1-2 | 13 | TRBV7-2 | - | CASSSRQGGGYTF | TGTGCCAGCAGCTCCCGACAGGGGGGGGGCTACACCTTC
TRBD2 | TRBJ2-7 | 16 | TRBV4-3 | - | CASSQGSGASSYEQYF | TGCGCCAGCAGCCAAGGTAGCGGGGCCTCGTCCTACGAGCAGTACTTC